The 11 T cell receptor beta chains below come from one sample, sequenced in a study of T-cell memory formation after mild COVID-19. MiXCR, run by TCRdb on the 5' RACE reads, gives a single entry per CDR3 protein. The data contain around 340,000 distinct CDR3 sequences, more than 15% of them singletons. Sequencing was carried out using PBMCs or a T cell subset sorted from them (not recorded which). The origin of the receptors is a man between 18 and 35 years old who had mild COVID-19 (a few samples of this study predate the infection). Cell type and time point are not known.

The chain is built from TRBV11-2 and TRBJ2-1; D may match TRBD1 or TRBD2 (5 bases each). The germline V gene encodes CDR1 SGHAT and CDR2 FQNNGV. This CDR3 region has 17 residues. V lost 3 bases and J 0 bases, leaving 15 bases between the germline ends. This CDR3 is CASSFRWGWSSYNEQFF. The CDR3 nucleotides are TGTGCCAGCAGCTTCAGGTGGGGGTGGAGCTCCTACAATGAGCAGTTCTTC.

The rearrangement links TRBV2 to TRBJ1-1; D remains ambiguous. CDR1 is SNHLY, CDR2 FYNNEI, per germline. The ends were cut back, 8 bases at V and 2 bases at J, with 12 bases in the middle. The length of the CDR3 is 13 residues. Here the CDR3 DNA reads TGTGCCAGCGCTCTGGAGTTTAACACTGAAGCTTTCTTT. This encodes CASALEFNTEAFF. The complete variable domain, with remaining parts taken from reference TRBV2 and TRBJ1-1, reads EPEVTQTPSHQVTQMGQEVILRCVPISNHLYFYWYRQILGQKVEFLVSFYNNEISEKSEIFDDQFSVERPDGSNFTLKIRSTKLEDSAMYFCASALEFNTEAFFGQGTRLTVV.

The chain uses TRBV28 and TRBJ1-1; 7 bases match TRBD1. The CDR3 is made up of 12 amino acids. The V and J ends lost 5 bases and 8 bases, in that order; junction bases with no gene match: 5. CDR1 and CDR2 (germline): MDHEN, SYDVKM. CDR3 loop: CASSEGDREAFF. The DNA of the CDR3 is TGTGCCAGCAGTGAGGGGGACAGAGAAGCTTTCTTT.

Ten or more counts support this clonotype. The rearrangement links TRBV9 to TRBJ2-2, with TRBD2 matching 7 bases. This CDR3 region has 15 residues. Trimming removed 0 bases from V and 1 base from J; junction bases left unmatched: 0. CDR1 and CDR2 from the germline V gene are SGDLS and YYNGEE. Here the CDR3 reads CASSVGGGNTGELFF. Written as DNA, the CDR3 is TGTGCCAGCAGCGTAGGCGGGGGGAACACCGGGGAGCTGTTTTTT.

This clonotype has only a few counts. V usage is TRBV14 and J usage is TRBJ2-3; the match to TRBD1 covers 10 bases. The CDR3 is made up of 13 amino acids. Germline V gene data show CDR1 as SGHDN and CDR2 as FVKESK. V gave up 4 bases and J gave up 9 bases; unmatched junction bases: 4. The CDR3 spells CASSPRTGGTQYF. The CDR3, as DNA: TGTGCCAGCAGCCCCCGGACAGGGGGAACGCAGTATTTT.

This clonotype was recorded many times. The chain carries TRBV7-9 and TRBJ2-1; tentatively, D is TRBD2 (5 bases). The germline V gene encodes CDR1 SEHNR and CDR2 FQNEAQ (reference sequence). The CDR3 consists of 12 residues. The V and J ends lost 3 bases and 8 bases respectively, with 8 bases between them. The CDR3 DNA follows: TGTGCCAGCAGCTTTGGTAGCGATGAGCAGTTCTTC. This encodes CASSFGSDEQFF. The whole variable domain, filled in from reference TRBV7-9 and TRBJ2-1, reads DTGVSQNPRHKITKRGQNVTFRCDPISEHNRLYWYRQTLGQGPEFLTYFQNEAQLEKSRLLSDRFSAERPKGSFSTLEIQRTEQGDSAMYLCASSFGSDEQFFGPGTRLTVL.

This clonotype has at least ten counts. This chain uses TRBV7-2 with TRBJ2-7; D unclear. The CDR3 loop spans 12 amino acids. Germline V lookup: CDR1 SGHTA, CDR2 FQGNSA. V lost 4 bases and J lost 5, with 9 bases in between. CDR3 sequence (DNA): TGTGCCAGCAGCTCCGGGTTTGACGAGCAGTACTTC. Residues: CASSSGFDEQYF. The full variable domain, rest sourced from reference TRBV7-2 and TRBJ2-7, is GAGVSQSPSNKVTEKGKDVELRCDPISGHTALYWYRQSLGQGLEFLIYFQGNSAPDKSGLPSDRFSAERTGGSVSTLTIQRTQQEDSAVYLCASSSGFDEQYFGPGTRLTVT.

The chain carries TRBV4-3 and TRBJ2-1, with 13 bases fitting TRBD2. Germline V CDR1 and CDR2: LGHNA, YSLEER. The CDR3 is 16 residues long. Trimming removed 5 bases from V and 8 bases from J; junction bases left unmatched: 9. The CDR3 bases are TGCGCCAGCAGCGCCTACCTGACTAGCGGGGGGTATGAGCAGTTCTTC. Its translation: CASSAYLTSGGYEQFF.

This chain links TRBV12-3 or TRBV12-4 with TRBJ1-6, with 7 positions matching TRBD1. V lost 5 bases and J lost 18; bases outside the gene matches: 10. The CDR3 sequence is 12 residues long. The CDR3 sequence is CASSTRGTRPHF. CDR3 nucleotides: TGTGCCAGCAGTACCAGGGGGACTCGTCCCCACTTT.

J is TRBJ1-1 and V is TRBV18; 7 nucleotides align to TRBD1. Per the germline V gene, CDR1 is KGHSH and CDR2 is LQKENI. V dropped 4 bases and J dropped 7; count of bases not matched to a gene: 9. There are 14 residues in the CDR3. In DNA, the CDR3 is TGTGCCAGCTCACGCGGACAGGATAGAAATGAAGCTTTCTTT. Translation: CASSRGQDRNEAFF.

This clonotype turned up a few times. The V gene is TRBV29-1, the J gene TRBJ2-7; TRBD1 aligns across 7 bases. Germline V gene sequence: CDR1 SQVTM, CDR2 ANQGSEA. There are 15 residues in the CDR3. With 7 bases clipped from V and 3 bases from J, the junction kept 15 bases outside the gene matches. The chain's CDR3 is CSASDGTANYYEQYF. CDR3 coding DNA: TGCAGCGCCTCTGATGGGACAGCGAATTACTACGAGCAGTACTTC.